These 27 T cell receptor beta chains were sequenced from one sample in a study of T cell responses to AZD1222 COVID-19 vaccine. TCRdb's table, derived via immunoSEQ multiplex PCR, lists solely in-frame clones and lacks some. The table has about 150,000 clones, 75% to 95% seen once. The sample in question was peripheral blood, obtained on day 0 of AZD1222 vaccination. These receptors were obtained from an adult in good health.

This chain uses TRBV11-3 with TRBJ2-3, with TRBD2 matching over 11 bases. Germline V lookup: CDR1 SGHNT, CDR2 YENEEA. The J segment lost 6 bases and the V segment lost 0 bases, leaving 8 bases of the junction unmatched. The CDR3 consists of 17 residues. The CDR3 DNA reads as TGTGCCAGCAGCTTAGAGGGCCGTAGCGGGAGGGGCGATACGCAGTATTTT. Translation: CASSLEGRSGRGDTQYF.

The chain recombines TRBV19 with TRBJ1-1, with unresolved D. V dropped 4 bases and J dropped 5 bases, with 11 bases sitting between them. Germline lookup yields CDR1 LNHDA and CDR2 SQIVND (reference sequence). The CDR3 is made up of 13 amino acids. CDR3 nucleotide sequence: TGTGCCAGTAGTACATCTGCTGGGACTGAAGCTTTCTTT. This encodes CASSTSAGTEAFF.

This chain connects TRBV4-3 to TRBJ2-5, with 7 bases lining up with TRBD2. V lost 0 bases, J lost 5 bases, and 6 bases stayed unmatched. The CDR3 length is 15 residues. Germline CDR1 and CDR2: LGHNA and YSLEER. Here the CDR3 DNA reads TGCGCCAGCAGCCAAGAGCCACTAGCGAGGGAGACCCAGTACTTC. Translation: CASSQEPLARETQYF.

This chain connects TRBV10-1 to TRBJ1-1; D call uncertain. The CDR3 runs 13 residues. The V end lost 6 bases, the J end lost 3 bases, and 11 bases lay between the germline ends. The germline V gene encodes CDR1 WNHNN and CDR2 SYGVQD (reference sequence). Here the CDR3 reads CASSRRMDTEAFF. CDR3 bases: TGCGCCAGCAGCAGGAGGATGGACACTGAAGCTTTCTTT.

The chain joins TRBV5-1 to TRBJ2-3; D is possibly TRBD1 (5 bases). This CDR3 is 16 amino acids long. Germline V gene sequence: CDR1 SGHRS, CDR2 YFSETQ. V lost 0 bases and J 2 bases, leaving 13 bases between the germline ends. The CDR3 region is CASSLGRADPTDTQYF. As DNA, the CDR3 is TGCGCCAGCAGCTTGGGCAGGGCGGACCCCACAGATACGCAGTATTTT.

The rearrangement uses TRBV4-3 and TRBJ1-4; no clear D gene. Germline V gene sequence: CDR1 LGHNA, CDR2 YSLEER. V lost 0 bases to trimming and J lost 0 bases, with 8 bases between them. This CDR3 spans 16 amino acids. The CDR3 sequence is CASSQDTHATNEKLFF. The CDR3 nucleotides read TGCGCCAGCAGCCAAGATACTCACGCAACTAATGAAAAACTGTTTTTT.

The gene calls are TRBV5-8 and TRBJ1-5; 7 nucleotides agree with TRBD1. With V trimmed by 4 bases and J by 2 bases, 3 bases remained unmatched. This CDR3 has 14 residues. The germline V gene encodes CDR1 SGHTS and CDR2 YDEGEE. CDR3 bases: TGTGCCAGCAGCACCGGGACAGGCAATCAGCCCCAGCATTTT. This translates into CASSTGTGNQPQHF.

This chain joins TRBV7-2 and TRBJ2-3; 7 bases are a match to TRBD2. This CDR3 is 15 amino acids long. CDR1 is SGHTA and CDR2 is FQGNSA in the germline V gene. V lost 5 bases to trimming and J lost 0 bases; unmatched junction nucleotides: 5. CDR3 DNA sequence: TGTGCCAGCAGCCCGAGCGGGGTTAGCACAGATACGCAGTATTTT. Translating it yields CASSPSGVSTDTQYF.

The count of this clone is one. One end of the junction fails to match germline, which may point to a read error. The chain joins TRBV12-3 or TRBV12-4 to TRBJ1-1; the D is unclear. CDR3 length: 13 residues. The DNA for the CDR3 is TGTGCCAGCAGGTTAGGAGTGAACACTGAAGCTTTCTTT. Its protein is CASRLGVNTEAFF.

The sample holds a few counts of this clone. The chain uses TRBV25-1 and TRBJ2-2, with D perhaps TRBD2 (5 bases). The CDR3 runs 14 residues. Germline V gene data show CDR1 as MGHDK and CDR2 as SYGVNS. V was pared by 2 bases and J by 6 bases, with 10 bases between. The CDR3 region has the DNA TGTGCCAGCAGTGAAATGAGGGTGGCCGGGGAGCTGTTTTTT. This codes for CASSEMRVAGELFF.

The V and J genes are TRBV24-1 and TRBJ2-3; 8 bases fit TRBD2. J lost 3 bases, V lost 5 bases, and 6 bases had no gene match. Germline V lookup: CDR1 KGHDR, CDR2 SFDVKD. The CDR3 runs to 15 residues. The CDR3 DNA follows: TGTGCCACCAGTGCGCGGGGGGCAGGGACAGATACGCAGTATTTT. Protein sequence: CATSARGAGTDTQYF.

This clone was seen a single time. This chain links TRBV27 with TRBJ1-2, with D maybe TRBD1 (5 bases). Germline V gene lookup returns CDR1 MNHEY and CDR2 SMNVEV (reference sequence). This CDR3 spans 15 amino acids. V was cut by 2 bases and J by 3 bases, with 13 bases left in between. This CDR3 reads CASSLKRGIYYGYTF. The CDR3 DNA reads TGTGCCAGCAGTTTAAAGAGGGGTATATACTATGGCTACACCTTC.

This clone was seen a handful of times. The rearrangement uses TRBV15 and TRBJ1-1; TRBD1 matches 7 bases. Trimming cost V 6 bases and J 4 bases; bases outside gene matches: 8. The CDR3 length is 14 residues. The germline V gene has CDR1 LNHNV and CDR2 YYDKDF (reference sequence). CDR3 sequence: CATSKNRGGTEAFF. The CDR3, as DNA: TGTGCCACCAGTAAAAACAGGGGAGGCACTGAAGCTTTCTTT.

The chain combines TRBV7-3 with TRBJ2-3; no firm D call. The CDR3 runs 11 residues. V lost 2 bases and J 8 bases, leaving 5 bases between the germline ends. CDR1 SGHTA and CDR2 FQGTGA come from the germline V gene. The CDR3 here is CASSLGVTQYF. In DNA, the CDR3 is TGTGCCAGCAGCTTAGGTGTTACGCAGTATTTT.

The chain is built from TRBV9 and TRBJ1-1; no clear D gene. The V gene's germline CDR1 is SGDLS and CDR2 YYNGEE. V was clipped by 0 bases and J by 1 base, with 7 bases between them. The CDR3 length is 14 residues. CDR3 coding DNA: TGTGCCAGCAGCGTAGCCTCTAGGAACACTGAAGCTTTCTTT. Its protein product is CASSVASRNTEAFF.

This chain joins TRBV6-2 or TRBV6-3 and TRBJ2-7; D gene uncertain. There are 14 residues in the CDR3. V lost 3 bases, J lost 2 bases, and 11 bases lay in between. Germline V gene lookup returns CDR1 MNHEY and CDR2 SVGEGT. The CDR3 region is CASSYFGPPYEQYF. The DNA for the CDR3 is TGTGCCAGCAGTTATTTTGGTCCCCCCTACGAGCAGTACTTC.

V is TRBV4-1 and J is TRBJ2-2; the match to TRBD2 covers 11 bases. The germline gives CDR1 MGHRA, CDR2 YSYEKL. V was clipped by 7 bases and J by 3 bases; unmatched bases: 13. The CDR3 runs to 18 residues. The CDR3, as DNA: TGCGCCAGCACCTCCCCGGGACTAGCGGCGCGGGACACCGGGGAGCTGTTTTTT. Its translation: CASTSPGLAARDTGELFF.

V is TRBV5-6 and J is TRBJ2-7, with D maybe TRBD2 (7 bases). This CDR3 region has 17 residues. Trimming cost V 4 bases and J 2 bases, with 22 bases left between them. Germline values: CDR1 SGHDT, CDR2 YYEEEE. The CDR3 loop is CASSPPGWRGQTYEQYF. Here the CDR3 DNA reads TGTGCCAGCAGCCCGCCCGGCTGGCGGGGGCAAACCTACGAGCAGTACTTC.

The chain joins TRBV27 to TRBJ2-7, with D perhaps matching TRBD1 or TRBD2 (5 bases each). From germline, CDR1 is MNHEY and CDR2 SMNVEV (reference sequence). The germline V and J ends were trimmed by 0 bases and 3 bases, with 9 bases remaining between them. CDR3 length: 14 amino acids. The CDR3 region has the DNA TGTGCCAGCAGTTTATCGGGACCTATCTACGAGCAGTACTTC. As protein: CASSLSGPIYEQYF.

The chain employs TRBV11-2 and TRBJ2-1; D not resolved. The CDR3 loop spans 12 amino acids. Germline V lookup: CDR1 SGHAT, CDR2 FQNNGV. Trimming shortened V by 0 bases and J by 7 bases, and 4 bases separated the two germline ends. Written as DNA, the CDR3 is TGTGCCAGCAGCTTAGAGCTGAATGAGCAGTTCTTC. Its protein product is CASSLELNEQFF.

The CDR3 loop is CASSSPDRNTGELFF. The CDR3, as DNA: TGTGCCAGTAGCTCTCCCGACAGGAACACCGGGGAGCTGTTTTTT. The J gene is TRBJ2-2, the V gene TRBV19; TRBD1 is a possible D gene (5 bases). The V gene lost 6 bases and the J gene lost 1 base, with 12 bases spanning the gap. This CDR3 contains 15 residues. CDR1 is LNHDA, CDR2 SQIVND, per germline (reference sequence).

The rearrangement uses TRBV18 and TRBJ1-1; D is unresolved. From germline, CDR1 is KGHSH and CDR2 LQKENI. The V end lost 3 bases, the J end lost 0 bases, and 14 bases lay between the germline ends. This CDR3 is 16 amino acids long. CDR3 nucleotide sequence: TGTGCCAGCTCACCGGTCCGCCTTGGGATGAACACTGAAGCTTTCTTT. Translated, it gives CASSPVRLGMNTEAFF.

This rearrangement joins TRBV3-1 (or the pseudogene TRBV3-2) to TRBJ2-1; D ambiguous. The CDR3 is made up of 11 amino acids. Trimming left V 1 base short and J 8 bases short, with 3 bases between. Germline V lookup: CDR1 LGHDT, CDR2 YNNKEL (reference sequence). The CDR3 DNA is TGTGCCAGCAGCCAAGGCTATGAGCAGTTCTTC. It specifies CASSQGYEQFF.

The table lists this clone with a count of one. The J gene is TRBJ1-1, the V gene TRBV12-3 or TRBV12-4; the match to TRBD1 covers 7 bases. V trimming: 7 bases; J trimming: 11 bases; junction bases outside the gene matches: 13. This CDR3 is built from 13 residues. For the CDR3, the DNA is TGTGCCAGCAATGCCCGGCCCGACAGGGATGCTTTCTTT. Amino acids: CASNARPDRDAFF.

The rearrangement uses TRBV10-1 and TRBJ2-1; 8 nucleotides match TRBD2. Germline V gives CDR1 WNHNN, CDR2 SYGVQD (reference sequence). J lost 0 bases, V lost 2 bases, and 3 bases had no gene match. The CDR3 is 16 amino acids. The CDR3 region has the DNA TGCGCCAGCAGTGAGCTGAGCGGGAGCTCCTACAATGAGCAGTTCTTC. This encodes CASSELSGSSYNEQFF.

V usage is TRBV9 and J usage is TRBJ2-1, with 11 bases lining up with TRBD1. This CDR3 has 16 amino acids. J gave up 5 bases and V 4 bases, and 8 bases lay outside the gene matches. The germline CDR1 and CDR2 sequences are SGDLS and YYNGEE. CDR3 in DNA: TGTGCCAGCAGCCTCCCCCGGACAGGGGGCAACAATGAGCAGTTCTTC. This gives the protein CASSLPRTGGNNEQFF.

The V and J genes are TRBV15 and TRBJ1-1; D is uncertain. The V and J ends lost 6 bases and 1 base respectively, with 9 bases between them. CDR3 size: 13 residues. Germline V CDR1 and CDR2: LNHNV, YYDKDF (reference sequence). CDR3 protein: CATRLERNTEAFF. CDR3 DNA: TGTGCCACCAGGTTAGAGAGGAACACTGAAGCTTTCTTT. The full variable domain, with the rest looked up from reference TRBV15 and TRBJ1-1, is DAMVIQNPRYQVTQFGKPVTLSCSQTLNHNVMYWYQQKSSQAPKLLFHYYDKDFNNEADTPDNFQSRRPNTSFCFLDIRSPGLGDTAMYLCATRLERNTEAFFGQGTRLTVV.